The following is a T cell receptor (beta chain) sequence with its context. Only in-frame clones appear in the TCRdb table, and some are missing; sequencing was by immunoSEQ multiplex PCR. Here the sample spans about 1.1 million clones, 70% to 85% being singletons. These data are taken from a study of shared clonotypes between healthy human individuals. The sequence was collected from a man between 18 and 35 years old in good health. Some clones in this sample may be carry-over from other donors' samples. Sequencing was carried out using memory CD4+ T cells from PBMCs. Subset meaning: CD45RA-negative fraction.

The CDR3 reads CASSLRTSGGTQYF. In DNA, the CDR3 is TGTGCCAGCAGCCTTAGGACTAGTGGGGGGACCCAGTACTTC. The rearrangement links TRBV2 to TRBJ2-5; 7 nucleotides agree with TRBD2. Trimming at V came to 6 bases and at J to 7 bases, leaving 11 bases not matched to a gene. In germline, CDR1 is SNHLY, CDR2 FYNNEI. This CDR3 is built from 14 residues. The variable domain in full, with the rest retrieved from reference TRBV2 and TRBJ2-5, is EPEVTQTPSHQVTQMGQEVILRCVPISNHLYFYWYRQILGQKVEFLVSFYNNEISEKSEIFDDQFSVERPDGSNFTLKIRSTKLEDSAMYFCASSLRTSGGTQYFGPGTRLLVL.